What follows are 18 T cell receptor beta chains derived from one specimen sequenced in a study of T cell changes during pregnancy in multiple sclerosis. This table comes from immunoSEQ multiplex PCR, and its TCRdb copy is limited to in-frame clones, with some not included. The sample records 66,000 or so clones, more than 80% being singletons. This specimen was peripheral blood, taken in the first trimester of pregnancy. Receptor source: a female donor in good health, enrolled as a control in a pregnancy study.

Written as DNA, the CDR3 is TGTGCCAGCAGCTCAGACACTGAAGCTTTCTTT. Translated, it gives CASSSDTEAFF. The V gene is TRBV13, the J gene TRBJ1-1; D unclear. Per germline, CDR1 PRHDT and CDR2 FYEKMQ (reference sequence). Trimming removed 4 bases from V and 3 bases from J, with 3 bases in between. The CDR3 is made up of 11 amino acids.

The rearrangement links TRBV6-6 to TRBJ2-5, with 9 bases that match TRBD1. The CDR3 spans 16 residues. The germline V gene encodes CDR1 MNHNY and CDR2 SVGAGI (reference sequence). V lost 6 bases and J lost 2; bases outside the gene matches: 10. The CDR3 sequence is CASSPNGQGRQETQYF. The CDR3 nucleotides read TGTGCCAGCAGCCCTAACGGACAGGGGAGACAAGAGACCCAGTACTTC.

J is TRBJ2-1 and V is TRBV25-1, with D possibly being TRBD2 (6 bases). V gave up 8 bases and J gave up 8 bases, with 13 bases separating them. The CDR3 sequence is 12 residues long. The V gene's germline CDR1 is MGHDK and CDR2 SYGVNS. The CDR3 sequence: CASVGGVDEQFF. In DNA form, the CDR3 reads TGTGCCAGCGTGGGGGGAGTTGATGAGCAGTTCTTC.

CDR3 loop: CASTLGLAGGTDTQYF. The CDR3, as DNA: TGCGCCAGCACTCTGGGGCTAGCGGGGGGCACAGATACGCAGTATTTT. This chain uses TRBV5-1 with TRBJ2-3; 10 nucleotides align to TRBD2. The germline gives CDR1 SGHRS, CDR2 YFSETQ. This CDR3 is built from 16 residues. The V segment lost 6 bases and the J segment 1 base; nucleotides outside the gene matches: 8.

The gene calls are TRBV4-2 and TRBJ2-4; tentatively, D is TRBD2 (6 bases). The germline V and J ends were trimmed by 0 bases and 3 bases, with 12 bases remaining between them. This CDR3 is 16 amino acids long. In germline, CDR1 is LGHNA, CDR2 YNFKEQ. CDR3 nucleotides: TGTGCCAGCAGCCAAGAGGGGGGTGGCGGCAAAAACATTCAGTACTTC. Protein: CASSQEGGGGKNIQYF.

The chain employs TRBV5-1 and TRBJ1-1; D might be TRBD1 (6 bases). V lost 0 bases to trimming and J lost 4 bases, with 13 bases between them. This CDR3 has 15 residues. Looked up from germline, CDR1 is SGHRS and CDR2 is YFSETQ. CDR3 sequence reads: CASSLGTVQSTEAFF. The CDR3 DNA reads TGCGCCAGCAGCTTGGGGACAGTCCAGAGCACTGAAGCTTTCTTT.

The CDR3 DNA sequence: TGTGCCAGCAGTACCGGGACAGGGATCTATGGCTACACCTTC. Its translation is CASSTGTGIYGYTF. The chain joins TRBV27 to TRBJ1-2; the match to TRBD1 covers 9 bases. The trim removed 5 bases at V and 4 bases at J, leaving 5 bases unmatched. Germline V CDR1 and CDR2: MNHEY, SMNVEV (reference sequence). The CDR3 totals 14 residues.

CDR3 sequence reads: CASSYGTGSYNSPLHF. CDR3 DNA: TGTGCCAGCAGCTACGGGACAGGCTCCTATAATTCACCCCTCCACTTT. The chain is built from TRBV7-6 and TRBJ1-6; 8 nucleotides align to TRBD1. In germline, CDR1 is SGHVS, CDR2 FNYEAQ. The CDR3 runs 16 residues. With 4 bases clipped from V and 0 bases from J, the junction kept 2 bases outside the gene matches.

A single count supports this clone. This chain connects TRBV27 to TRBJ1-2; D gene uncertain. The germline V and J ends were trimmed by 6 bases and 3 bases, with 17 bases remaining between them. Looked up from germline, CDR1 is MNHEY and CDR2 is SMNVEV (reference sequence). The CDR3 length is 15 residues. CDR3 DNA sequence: TGTGCCAGCAGCGCCTCCGGCGGAGCCTACTATGGCTACACCTTC. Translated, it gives CASSASGGAYYGYTF.

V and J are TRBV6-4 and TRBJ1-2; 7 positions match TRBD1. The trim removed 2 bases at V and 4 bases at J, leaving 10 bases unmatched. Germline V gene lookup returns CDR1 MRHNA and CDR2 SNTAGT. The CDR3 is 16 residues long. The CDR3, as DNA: TGTGCCAGCAGTGACCAACCCATGACAGGGCTCTATGGCTACACCTTC. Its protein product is CASSDQPMTGLYGYTF.

The CDR3 spells CASSLIGEYYEQYF. Here the CDR3 DNA reads TGTGCCAGCAGCTTAATAGGGGAATACTACGAGCAGTACTTC. The chain combines TRBV13 with TRBJ2-7; D possibly corresponds to TRBD1 (5 bases). Deletions cut 2 bases from V and 3 bases from J, with 11 bases between. The CDR3 covers 14 residues. Germline V CDR1 and CDR2: PRHDT, FYEKMQ (reference sequence).

This CDR3 reads CSVLGERGRSDTEAFF. CDR3 bases: TGCAGCGTTTTGGGGGAGAGGGGGCGCTCGGACACTGAAGCTTTCTTT. The chain uses TRBV29-1 and TRBJ1-1, with 7 bases lining up with TRBD1. V shed 5 bases, J shed 3 bases, and the junction held 15 bases outside the gene matches. Germline-derived CDR1 and CDR2 are SQVTM and ANQGSEA. The CDR3 extends over 16 amino acids.

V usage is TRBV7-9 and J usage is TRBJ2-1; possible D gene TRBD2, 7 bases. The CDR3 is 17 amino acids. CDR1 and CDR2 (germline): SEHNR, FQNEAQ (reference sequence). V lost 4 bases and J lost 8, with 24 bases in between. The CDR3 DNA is TGTGCCAGCAGCTCCAAGGGGGGGCCGGAGGAGACAGATGAGCAGTTCTTC. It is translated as CASSSKGGPEETDEQFF. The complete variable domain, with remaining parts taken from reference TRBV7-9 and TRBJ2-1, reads DTGVSQNPRHKITKRGQNVTFRCDPISEHNRLYWYRQTLGQGPEFLTYFQNEAQLEKSRLLSDRFSAERPKGSFSTLEIQRTEQGDSAMYLCASSSKGGPEETDEQFFGPGTRLTVL.

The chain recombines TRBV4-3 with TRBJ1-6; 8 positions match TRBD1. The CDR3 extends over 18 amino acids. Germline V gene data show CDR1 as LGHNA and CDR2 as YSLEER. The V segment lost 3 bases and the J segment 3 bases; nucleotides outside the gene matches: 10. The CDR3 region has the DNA TGCGCCAGCAGCCAGCACACAATCGACAGGGGCTATAATTCACCCCTCCACTTT. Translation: CASSQHTIDRGYNSPLHF.

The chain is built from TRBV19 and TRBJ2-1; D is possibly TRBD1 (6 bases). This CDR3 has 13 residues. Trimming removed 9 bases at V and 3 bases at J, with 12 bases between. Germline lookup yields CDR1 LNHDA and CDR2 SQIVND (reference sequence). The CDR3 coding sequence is TGTGCCAGCCGTAGGGGGAGCTACAATGAGCAGTTCTTC. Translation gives CASRRGSYNEQFF.

The CDR3 DNA reads TGTGCCAGCAGCCAAGGACGAGAAGGCCGGGGCACTGAAGCTTTCTTT. Its translation is CASSQGREGRGTEAFF. The gene calls are TRBV4-2 and TRBJ1-1; unclear D gene. The germline V gene has CDR1 LGHNA and CDR2 YNFKEQ. V dropped 1 base and J dropped 4 bases, with 16 bases sitting between them. This CDR3 has 16 amino acids.

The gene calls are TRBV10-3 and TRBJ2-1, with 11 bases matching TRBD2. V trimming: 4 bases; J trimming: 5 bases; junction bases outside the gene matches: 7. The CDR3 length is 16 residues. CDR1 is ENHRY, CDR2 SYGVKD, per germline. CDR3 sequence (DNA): TGTGCCATCAGTGGACCTAGCGGGGGGCCGAACAATGAGCAGTTCTTC. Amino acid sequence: CAISGPSGGPNNEQFF.

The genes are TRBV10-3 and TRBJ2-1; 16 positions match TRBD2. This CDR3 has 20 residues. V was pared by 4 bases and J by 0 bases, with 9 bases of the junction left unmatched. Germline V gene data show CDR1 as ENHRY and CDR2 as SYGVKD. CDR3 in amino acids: CAISGRPGLAGGSSYNEQFF. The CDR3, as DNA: TGTGCCATCAGTGGGCGGCCGGGACTAGCGGGGGGGAGCTCCTACAATGAGCAGTTCTTC.